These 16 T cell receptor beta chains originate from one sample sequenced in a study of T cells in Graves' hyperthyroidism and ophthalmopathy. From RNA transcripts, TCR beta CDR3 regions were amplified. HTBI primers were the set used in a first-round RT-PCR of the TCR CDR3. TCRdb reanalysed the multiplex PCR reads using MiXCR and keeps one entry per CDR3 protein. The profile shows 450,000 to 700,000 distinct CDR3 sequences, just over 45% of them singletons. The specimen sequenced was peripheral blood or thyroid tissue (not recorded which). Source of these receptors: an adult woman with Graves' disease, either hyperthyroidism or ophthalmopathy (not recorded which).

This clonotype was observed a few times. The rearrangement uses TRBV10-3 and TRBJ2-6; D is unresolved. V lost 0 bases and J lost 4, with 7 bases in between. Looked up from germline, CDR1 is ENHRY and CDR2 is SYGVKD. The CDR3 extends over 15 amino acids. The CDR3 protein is CAISESTVGANVLTF. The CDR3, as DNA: TGTGCCATCAGTGAGTCCACTGTGGGGGCCAACGTCCTGACTTTC.

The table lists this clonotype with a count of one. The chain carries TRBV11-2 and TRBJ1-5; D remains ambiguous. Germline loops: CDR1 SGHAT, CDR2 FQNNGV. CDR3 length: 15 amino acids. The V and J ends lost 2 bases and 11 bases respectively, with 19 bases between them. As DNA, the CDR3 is TGTGCCAGCAGCTTAACGAGACTAGCGGGAGAGACCCAGCATTTT. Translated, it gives CASSLTRLAGETQHF.

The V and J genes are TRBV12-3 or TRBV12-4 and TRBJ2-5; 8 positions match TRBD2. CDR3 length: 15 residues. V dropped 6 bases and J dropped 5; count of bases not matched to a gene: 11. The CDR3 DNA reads TGTGCCAGCAGCGCCAGTAGCGGGATTGACGAGACCCAGTACTTC. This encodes CASSASSGIDETQYF.

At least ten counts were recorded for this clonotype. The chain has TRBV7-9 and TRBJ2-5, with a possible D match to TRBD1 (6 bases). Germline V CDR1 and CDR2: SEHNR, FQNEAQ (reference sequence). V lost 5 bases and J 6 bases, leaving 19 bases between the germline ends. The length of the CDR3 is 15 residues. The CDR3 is CASSDFDRFEQTQYF. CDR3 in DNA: TGTGCCAGCAGCGATTTTGACAGGTTCGAGCAGACCCAGTACTTC.

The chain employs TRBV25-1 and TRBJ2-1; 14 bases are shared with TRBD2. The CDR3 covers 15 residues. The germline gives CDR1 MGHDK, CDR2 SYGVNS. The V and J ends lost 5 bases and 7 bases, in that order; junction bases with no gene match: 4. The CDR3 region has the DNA TGTGCCAGCAGTTCCGGGACTAGCGGGAGAAATGAGCAGTTCTTC. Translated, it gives CASSSGTSGRNEQFF.

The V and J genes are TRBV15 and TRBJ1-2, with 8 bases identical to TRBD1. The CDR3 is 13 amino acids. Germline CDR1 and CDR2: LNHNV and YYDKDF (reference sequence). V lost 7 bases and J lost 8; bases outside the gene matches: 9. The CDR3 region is CATTAGQGGGYTF. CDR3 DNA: TGTGCCACCACAGCCGGACAGGGAGGCGGCTACACCTTC.

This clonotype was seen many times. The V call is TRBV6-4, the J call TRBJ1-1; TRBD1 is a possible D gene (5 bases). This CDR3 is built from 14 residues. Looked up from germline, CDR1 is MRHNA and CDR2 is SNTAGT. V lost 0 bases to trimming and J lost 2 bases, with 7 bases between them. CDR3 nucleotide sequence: TGTGCCAGCAGTGACTCCGACAGAAACACTGAAGCTTTCTTT. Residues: CASSDSDRNTEAFF.

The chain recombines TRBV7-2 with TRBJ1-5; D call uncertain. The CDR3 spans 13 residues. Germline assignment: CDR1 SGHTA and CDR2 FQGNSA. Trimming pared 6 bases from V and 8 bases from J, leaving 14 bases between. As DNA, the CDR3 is TGTGCCAGCAGTAAAAGAGTTTCGGAGCCCCAGCATTTT. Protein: CASSKRVSEPQHF.

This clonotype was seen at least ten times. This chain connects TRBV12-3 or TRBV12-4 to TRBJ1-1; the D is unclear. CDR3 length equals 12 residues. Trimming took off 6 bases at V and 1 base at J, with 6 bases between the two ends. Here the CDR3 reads CASSRQNTEAFF. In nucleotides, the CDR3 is TGTGCCAGCAGCAGACAGAACACTGAAGCTTTCTTT.

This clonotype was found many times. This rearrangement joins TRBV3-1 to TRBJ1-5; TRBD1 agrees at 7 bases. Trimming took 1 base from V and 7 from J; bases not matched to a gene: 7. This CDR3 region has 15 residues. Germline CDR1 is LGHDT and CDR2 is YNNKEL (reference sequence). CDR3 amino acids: CASSQAGQGEQPQHF. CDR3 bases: TGTGCCAGCAGCCAAGCGGGGCAGGGGGAGCAGCCCCAGCATTTT.

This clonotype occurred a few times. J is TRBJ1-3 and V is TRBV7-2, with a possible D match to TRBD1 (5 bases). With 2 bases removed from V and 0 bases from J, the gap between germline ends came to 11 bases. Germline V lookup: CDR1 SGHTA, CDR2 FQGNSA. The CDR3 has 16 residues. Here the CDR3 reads CASSLFYGGSGNTIYF. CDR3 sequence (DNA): TGTGCCAGCAGCTTATTTTACGGGGGCTCTGGAAACACCATATATTTT.

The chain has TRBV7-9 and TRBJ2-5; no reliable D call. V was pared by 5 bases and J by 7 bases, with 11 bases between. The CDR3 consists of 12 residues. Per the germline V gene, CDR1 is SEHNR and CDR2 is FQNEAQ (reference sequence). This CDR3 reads CASSTWAGTQYF. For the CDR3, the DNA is TGTGCCAGCAGCACGTGGGCCGGGACCCAGTACTTC.

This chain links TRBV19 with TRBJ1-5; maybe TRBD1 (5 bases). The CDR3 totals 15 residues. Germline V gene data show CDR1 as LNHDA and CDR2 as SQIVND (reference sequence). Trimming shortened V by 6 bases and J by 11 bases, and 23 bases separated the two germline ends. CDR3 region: CASRGLAGGQETQHF. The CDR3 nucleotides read TGTGCCAGTAGAGGACTAGCGGGAGGACAAGAGACCCAGCATTTT.

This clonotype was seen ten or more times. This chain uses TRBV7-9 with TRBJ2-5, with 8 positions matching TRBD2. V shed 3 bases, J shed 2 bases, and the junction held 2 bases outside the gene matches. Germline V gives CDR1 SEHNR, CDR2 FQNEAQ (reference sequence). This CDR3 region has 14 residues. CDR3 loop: CASSFGTRQETQYF. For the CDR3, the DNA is TGTGCCAGCAGCTTCGGGACTAGGCAAGAGACCCAGTACTTC.

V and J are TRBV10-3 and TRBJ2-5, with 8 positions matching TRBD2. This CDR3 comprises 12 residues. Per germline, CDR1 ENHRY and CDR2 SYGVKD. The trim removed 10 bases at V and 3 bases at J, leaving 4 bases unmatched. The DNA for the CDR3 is TGTGCCACCGGGACTAGTGAAGAGACCCAGTACTTC. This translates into CATGTSEETQYF.

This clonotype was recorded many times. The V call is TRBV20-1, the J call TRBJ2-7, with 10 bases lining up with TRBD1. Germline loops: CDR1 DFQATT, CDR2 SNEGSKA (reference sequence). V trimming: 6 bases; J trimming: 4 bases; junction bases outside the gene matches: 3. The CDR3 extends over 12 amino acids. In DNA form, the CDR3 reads TGCAGTGCGGGACAGGGGACGTACGAGCAGTACTTC. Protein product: CSAGQGTYEQYF.